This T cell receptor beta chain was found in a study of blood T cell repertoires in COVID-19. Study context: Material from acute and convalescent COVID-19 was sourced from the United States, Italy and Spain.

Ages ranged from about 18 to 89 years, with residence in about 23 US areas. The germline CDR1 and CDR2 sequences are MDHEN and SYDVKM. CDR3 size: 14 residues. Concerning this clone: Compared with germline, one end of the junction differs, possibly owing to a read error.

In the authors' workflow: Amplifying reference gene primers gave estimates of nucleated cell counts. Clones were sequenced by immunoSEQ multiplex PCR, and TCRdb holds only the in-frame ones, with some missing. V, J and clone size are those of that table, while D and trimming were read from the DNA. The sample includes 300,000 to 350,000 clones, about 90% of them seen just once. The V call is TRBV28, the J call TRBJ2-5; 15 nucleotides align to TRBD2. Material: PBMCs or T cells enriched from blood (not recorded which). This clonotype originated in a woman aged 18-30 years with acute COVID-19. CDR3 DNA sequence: TGTGCCAGTCACCCGGGACTAGCGGGAGGCCCTTTCAACTTC. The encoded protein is CASHPGLAGGPFNF.